This entry lists 26 T cell receptor beta chains sequenced from one sample in a study of blood T cell repertoires in COVID-19. Sequencing was performed with immunoSEQ multiplex PCR; in TCRdb, only in-frame clones are kept and a portion is missing. The sample has about 270,000 clones; approximately 87% are singletons. Sequenced sample: peripheral blood. These TCRs come from a woman in her 30s with COVID-19, enrolled during active disease.

This chain joins TRBV6-1 and TRBJ2-7; 7 bases agree with TRBD1. The CDR3 sequence is 14 residues long. The junction had 3 bases not matched to a gene; V was cut back by 3 bases and J by 1 base. Germline CDR1 is MNHNS and CDR2 is SASEGT. CDR3 residues: CASSDRGISYEQYF. CDR3 in DNA: TGTGCCAGCAGTGACAGGGGGATTTCCTACGAGCAGTACTTC.

This clone appeared many times. The V gene is TRBV9, the J gene TRBJ2-3; TRBD2 matches 10 bases. Germline values: CDR1 SGDLS, CDR2 YYNGEE. The trim removed 3 bases at V and 0 bases at J, leaving 10 bases unmatched. This CDR3 is built from 18 residues. The CDR3 region is CASSDGSSGGLSTDTQYF. CDR3 coding DNA: TGTGCCAGCAGCGATGGGTCTAGCGGGGGCCTTAGCACAGATACGCAGTATTTT.

The J gene is TRBJ2-1, the V gene TRBV7-2; TRBD2 agrees at 7 bases. The CDR3 is made up of 13 amino acids. Germline-derived CDR1 and CDR2 are SGHTA and FQGNSA. Trimming cost V 3 bases and J 11 bases; bases outside gene matches: 7. CDR3 coding DNA: TGTGCCAGCAGCTTGAATTCAGCGGGGCAGCAGTTCTTC. It translates to CASSLNSAGQQFF.

The chain employs TRBV24-1 and TRBJ2-7, with 7 bases that match TRBD1. The ends lost 4 bases at V and 9 bases at J; junction bases unmatched: 5. The germline gives CDR1 KGHDR, CDR2 SFDVKD. This CDR3 is 12 amino acids long. CDR3 sequence (DNA): TGTGCCACCAGTGACCTGACAGGGCGGCAGTACTTC. It yields the protein CATSDLTGRQYF.

The V call is TRBV18, the J call TRBJ2-2, with 8 bases identical to TRBD2. The CDR3 has 17 amino acids. Germline values: CDR1 KGHSH, CDR2 LQKENI. The trim removed 2 bases at V and 7 bases at J, leaving 12 bases unmatched. Written as DNA, the CDR3 is TGTGCCAGCTCACCATTGGTAGCCGGGGGGGCCGACGGGGAGCTGTTTTTT. Its protein product is CASSPLVAGGADGELFF.

The rearrangement links TRBV28 to TRBJ2-6, with D perhaps matching TRBD1 (5 bases). Looked up from germline, CDR1 is MDHEN and CDR2 is SYDVKM. CDR3 size: 20 residues. Trimming cost V 5 bases and J 0 bases, with 23 bases left between them. CDR3: CASSPLWGGTPSSGANVLTF. CDR3 bases: TGTGCCAGCAGTCCCCTGTGGGGCGGTACTCCCAGCTCTGGGGCCAACGTCCTGACTTTC. Full variable domain (missing parts from reference TRBV28 and TRBJ2-6): DVKVTQSSRYLVKRTGEKVFLECVQDMDHENMFWYRQDPGLGLRLIYFSYDVKMKEKGDIPEGYSVSREKKERFSLILESASTNQTSMYLCASSPLWGGTPSSGANVLTFGAGSRLTVL.

The chain employs TRBV28 and TRBJ1-1; D is possibly TRBD1 (6 bases). V shed 2 bases and J shed 0 bases, with 13 bases lying between them. The CDR3 totals 16 residues. Per germline, CDR1 MDHEN and CDR2 SYDVKM. DNA of the CDR3: TGTGCCAGCAGTTTACGGGGGGCCGGAATGAACACTGAAGCTTTCTTT. This translates into CASSLRGAGMNTEAFF.

The V call is TRBV5-1, the J call TRBJ2-3; the match to TRBD2 covers 10 bases. V lost 4 bases, J lost 8 bases, and 10 bases stayed unmatched. Germline V gives CDR1 SGHRS, CDR2 YFSETQ. The CDR3 totals 15 residues. The CDR3 DNA is TGCGCCAGCAGCGGGCTAGCGGGGGTAAAAGCTACGCAGTATTTT. As protein: CASSGLAGVKATQYF.

This chain uses TRBV10-3 with TRBJ2-5, with a tentative D call TRBD2 (5 bases). The germline CDR1 and CDR2 sequences are ENHRY and SYGVKD. The CDR3 spans 14 residues. V was cut by 0 bases and J by 4 bases, with 9 bases left in between. CDR3 region: CAISESSGIETQYF. The CDR3 region has the DNA TGTGCCATCAGTGAGTCGTCGGGGATAGAGACCCAGTACTTC.

This clone was recorded a few times. The rearrangement uses TRBV19 and TRBJ1-3, with D maybe TRBD1 (6 bases). Germline V gene data show CDR1 as LNHDA and CDR2 as SQIVND (reference sequence). V lost 7 bases and J 3 bases, leaving 10 bases between the germline ends. The CDR3 is 13 amino acids. DNA for the CDR3: TGTGCCAGTAAAGGCAGGGGTGGAAACACCATATATTTT. Its translation is CASKGRGGNTIYF.

The chain joins TRBV19 to TRBJ2-7; D might be TRBD2 (5 bases). The V end was cut by 5 bases, the J end by 2 bases, with 10 bases between. Germline V gene data show CDR1 as LNHDA and CDR2 as SQIVND (reference sequence). This CDR3 is built from 13 residues. CDR3 in amino acids: CASSWGDTYEQYF. In nucleotides, the CDR3 is TGTGCCAGTAGTTGGGGAGATACCTACGAGCAGTACTTC.

This clone was found a few times. The chain links TRBV10-1 to TRBJ1-1; D not resolved. The CDR3 extends over 12 amino acids. V gave up 7 bases and J gave up 10 bases, with 16 bases separating them. Germline lookup yields CDR1 WNHNN and CDR2 SYGVQD (reference sequence). The CDR3: CASTSGVEGAFF. For the CDR3, the DNA is TGCGCCAGCACCTCCGGCGTCGAGGGAGCTTTCTTT.

The V and J genes are TRBV7-2 and TRBJ1-2; D perhaps matches TRBD1 (5 bases). Germline V gives CDR1 SGHTA, CDR2 FQGNSA. This CDR3 has 15 residues. The V end was cut by 1 base, the J end by 2 bases, with 11 bases between. The CDR3, as DNA: TGTGCCAGCAGCTTAGATGGGGCGGTCAACTATGGCTACACCTTC. It is translated as CASSLDGAVNYGYTF.

The sample holds a few counts of this clone. The chain uses TRBV30 and TRBJ1-2, with a weak D call TRBD1 (5 bases). The length of the CDR3 is 14 residues. The germline gives CDR1 GTSNPN, CDR2 SVGIG (reference sequence). V lost 6 bases, J lost 2 bases, and 16 bases lay in between. The CDR3 DNA sequence: TGTGCCTGTAACCCTGGACATCTCAACTATGGCTACACCTTC. Its protein product is CACNPGHLNYGYTF. Full variable domain (missing parts from reference TRBV30 and TRBJ1-2): SQTIHQWPATLVQPVGSPLSLECTVEGTSNPNLYWYRQAAGRGLQLLFYSVGIGQISSEVPQNLSASRPQDRQFILSSKKLLLSDSGFYLCACNPGHLNYGYTFGSGTRLTVV.

The J gene is TRBJ2-3, the V gene TRBV11-2; D call uncertain. Germline V CDR1 and CDR2: SGHAT, FQNNGV. The CDR3 is 14 residues long. Trimming shortened V by 5 bases and J by 4 bases, and 13 bases separated the two germline ends. CDR3: CASSPTTVPDTQYF. The CDR3 nucleotides are TGTGCCAGCAGCCCCACTACGGTCCCAGATACGCAGTATTTT.

This clone was recorded a few times. CDR3 sequence reads: CASSEQGLGNQPQHF. Here the CDR3 DNA reads TGTGCCAGCAGTGAGCAGGGTCTTGGCAATCAGCCCCAGCATTTT. The V gene is TRBV6-4, the J gene TRBJ1-5; D is perhaps TRBD1 (5 bases). The CDR3 runs 15 residues. Trimming removed 3 bases from V and 2 bases from J, with 11 bases in between. From germline, CDR1 is MRHNA and CDR2 SNTAGT.

The CDR3 nucleotides read TGTGCCAGCAGCTTAGAGATTTTAGCGGGGGGTATGTCCTACAATGAGCAGTTCTTC. Translated, it gives CASSLEILAGGMSYNEQFF. The chain couples TRBV7-2 to TRBJ2-1; 10 bases are a match to TRBD2. CDR3 length: 19 amino acids. J gave up 1 base and V 1 base, and 10 bases lay outside the gene matches. The V gene's germline CDR1 is SGHTA and CDR2 FQGNSA.

The rearrangement joins TRBV19 to TRBJ1-5, with D possibly being TRBD1 (5 bases). V was shortened by 2 bases and J by 0 bases, with 5 bases between the two germline ends. The CDR3 runs 14 residues. In germline, CDR1 is LNHDA, CDR2 SQIVND (reference sequence). The CDR3 sequence is CASSIRGSNQPQHF. In DNA form, the CDR3 reads TGTGCCAGTAGTATAAGGGGTAGCAATCAGCCCCAGCATTTT.

The chain has TRBV3-1 (or the pseudogene TRBV3-2) and TRBJ1-2, with 9 positions matching TRBD1. Germline assignment: CDR1 LGHDT and CDR2 YNNKEL (reference sequence). The ends lost 3 bases at V and 2 bases at J; junction bases unmatched: 7. The CDR3 has 16 residues. DNA of the CDR3: TGTGCCAGCAGCCAGAGCGGGACAGGGATCAACTATGGCTACACCTTC. The encoded protein is CASSQSGTGINYGYTF.

This clone has only one observation. The genes are TRBV3-1 (or the pseudogene TRBV3-2) and TRBJ2-3; no reliable D call. The ends were cut back, 1 base at V and 6 bases at J, with 11 bases in the middle. Germline CDR1 and CDR2: LGHDT and YNNKEL (reference sequence). The CDR3 contains 14 residues. CDR3 DNA: TGTGCCAGCAGCCAAGCGAGAGCAATCGATACGCAGTATTTT. Translated: CASSQARAIDTQYF.

As concerns this clone: The CDR3 does not end in the conserved phenylalanine or tryptophan, so this is likely a read error. No DNA is shown, since the ends of the CDR3 on it are uncertain; the CDR3 is the one TCRdb lists. The chain links TRBV18 to TRBJ1-1; the D call TRBD1 from the table was never checked on the DNA. Counting both end residues, the CDR3 totals 11 amino acids. Germline-derived CDR1 and CDR2 are KGHSH and LQKENI. The CDR3: CASSASDRPLL.

The V and J genes are TRBV2 and TRBJ2-3; 8 bases are shared with TRBD1. V lost 8 bases and J lost 6; bases outside the gene matches: 13. The CDR3 length is 15 residues. CDR1 is SNHLY, CDR2 FYNNEI, per germline. In nucleotides, the CDR3 is TGTGCCAGCTCAGGGACAGGCCACCGCTCGGATACGCAGTATTTT. Translated, it gives CASSGTGHRSDTQYF.

This clone was picked up one time. V and J are TRBV5-4 and TRBJ2-3; possible D gene TRBD2, 6 bases. The germline CDR1 and CDR2 sequences are SGHNT and YYREEE (reference sequence). The CDR3 consists of 18 residues. The V and J ends lost 4 bases and 1 base respectively, with 22 bases between them. The CDR3 protein is CASSPALASTGGTDTQYF. CDR3 DNA: TGTGCCAGCAGCCCGGCCTTGGCGAGTACGGGGGGCACAGATACGCAGTATTTT.

V gene TRBV2 combines with J gene TRBJ2-1, with 9 bases aligning to TRBD2. Per germline, CDR1 SNHLY and CDR2 FYNNEI. CDR3 size: 16 residues. V lost 5 bases, J lost 7 bases, and 12 bases stayed unmatched. In DNA form, the CDR3 reads TGTGCCAGCAGTCCAGACCCAGCGGGGGGTTGGAATGAGCAGTTCTTC. Translated: CASSPDPAGGWNEQFF.

This clone came up once. The V gene is TRBV30, the J gene TRBJ2-2, with 8 nucleotides matching TRBD1. The CDR3 covers 16 residues. V gave up 1 base and J gave up 5 bases; unmatched junction bases: 9. Germline V gives CDR1 GTSNPN, CDR2 SVGIG (reference sequence). The CDR3 nucleotides are TGTGCCTGGAGTGCATCCCGGACAGGGAAGACCGGGGAGCTGTTTTTT. Its translation: CAWSASRTGKTGELFF.

The chain couples TRBV19 to TRBJ2-1; possible D gene TRBD2, 6 bases. The V end was cut by 6 bases, the J end by 1 base, with 13 bases between. Germline-derived CDR1 and CDR2 are LNHDA and SQIVND (reference sequence). The length of the CDR3 is 15 residues. The CDR3 loop is CASSSVAGSYNEQFF. The CDR3 coding sequence is TGTGCCAGTAGCTCCGTGGCGGGATCCTACAATGAGCAGTTCTTC.